These 17 T cell receptor beta chains were sequenced from one sample in a study of blood T cells in healthy people across ages. Together with a sample-barcoded 5' primer, a J-beta primer mix was included in a second PCR lasting about 7 to 12 cycles. Via MiXCR, TCRdb re-called the 5' RACE reads, giving one row per CDR3 protein. The sample has 750,000 to 950,000 distinct CDR3 sequences; 25% to 30% are singletons. The sample also formed part of further work on T cells of mothers and their children.

Sequencing was performed on blood. The receptors originated from a boy between 10 and 17 years old in good health.

This clonotype was counted only a few times. This chain connects TRBV5-5 to TRBJ2-1; D gene unclear. The CDR3 runs 12 residues. Trimming shortened V by 3 bases and J by 11 bases, and 12 bases separated the two germline ends. The germline V gene encodes CDR1 SGHKS and CDR2 YYEKEE (reference sequence). CDR3 nucleotides: TGTGCCAGCAGCTATTACGGACGGAAGCAGTTCTTC. Its translation: CASSYYGRKQFF.

This clonotype was found a few times. J is TRBJ2-2 and V is TRBV10-3; D is uncertain. CDR3 length: 13 residues. V lost 3 bases and J 1 base, leaving 3 bases between the germline ends. CDR1 and CDR2 from the germline V gene are ENHRY and SYGVKD. The CDR3 region is CAISEQNTGELFF. The CDR3 coding sequence is TGTGCCATCAGTGAACAGAACACCGGGGAGCTGTTTTTT.

In its sample, this clonotype was seen a few times. The chain links TRBV20-1 to TRBJ1-1; D not resolved. Germline V lookup: CDR1 DFQATT, CDR2 SNEGSKA (reference sequence). Trimming stripped 3 bases from V and 3 bases from J, with 17 bases between. This CDR3 is 15 amino acids long. The CDR3 bases are TGCAGTGCTAGCGATATAAGAGGGAGTGACACTGAAGCTTTCTTT. This gives the protein CSASDIRGSDTEAFF.

The gene calls are TRBV7-3 and TRBJ2-5; D may be TRBD2 (5 bases). This CDR3 region has 15 residues. CDR1 is SGHTA and CDR2 is FQGTGA in the germline V gene. V lost 5 bases and J lost 0, with 13 bases in between. The CDR3 loop reads CASSLGLSYQETQYF. CDR3 nucleotides: TGTGCCAGCAGCCTCGGACTGTCTTACCAAGAGACCCAGTACTTC.

This clonotype was detected a few times. The J gene is TRBJ1-6, the V gene TRBV12-3 or TRBV12-4; a possible D gene is TRBD1 (5 bases). V was clipped by 5 bases and J by 7 bases, with 12 bases between them. This CDR3 comprises 14 residues. CDR3 sequence (DNA): TGTGCCAGCAGTATCAGGGTAGCGAATTCACCCCTCCACTTT. It translates to CASSIRVANSPLHF.

This clonotype was counted only a few times. The gene calls are TRBV11-2 and TRBJ2-5; no clear D. The J call could be wrong; TRBJ2-1 is a better fit for the DNA end. The CDR3 runs to 17 residues. Germline V gene data show CDR1 as SGHAT and CDR2 as FQNNGV. Written as DNA, the CDR3 is TGTGCCAGCAGCTTATCCCCCGGGCCGATCCGCGTAGGTGAGCAGTTCTTC. Its protein is CASSLSPGPIRVGEQFF.

The chain joins TRBV2 to TRBJ1-5; perhaps TRBD1 as D (5 bases). Trimming cost V 3 bases and J 5 bases, with 8 bases left between them. Looked up from germline, CDR1 is SNHLY and CDR2 is FYNNEI. The length of the CDR3 is 13 residues. The CDR3 is CASSEWDYQPQHF. CDR3 DNA: TGTGCCAGCAGTGAGTGGGACTATCAGCCCCAGCATTTT.

The V gene is TRBV20-1, the J gene TRBJ2-5, with 7 nucleotides matching TRBD2. CDR3 length: 14 residues. J lost 1 base, V lost 0 bases, and 2 bases had no gene match. From germline, CDR1 is DFQATT and CDR2 SNEGSKA (reference sequence). The CDR3 loop is CSARDPSGQETQYF. Here the CDR3 DNA reads TGCAGTGCTAGAGATCCTAGCGGCCAAGAGACCCAGTACTTC.

There are a few counts of this clonotype. This chain links TRBV21-1 with TRBJ2-5; TRBD2 is the table's D call, not checked against the DNA. TRBV21-1 is listed as a pseudogene. There are 15 residues in the CDR3. CDR3 coding DNA: TGTGCCAGCAGCAAGGGGACTAGCTTTCAAGAGACCCAGTACTTC. Amino acids: CASSKGTSFQETQYF.

A word on this clonotype: Compared with germline, one end of the junction differs, possibly owing to a read error. This sequence joins TRBV5-1 and TRBJ2-5; 13 bases fit TRBD2. Germline CDR1 and CDR2: SGHRS and YFSETQ. CDR3 length: 16 amino acids. The CDR3 region is CASSAGLAGAPYEQHF. The CDR3 nucleotides are TGCGCCAGCAGCGCCGGACTAGCGGGGGCCCCTTACGAGCAGCACTTC.

The chain employs TRBV5-5 and TRBJ2-1; D is unresolved. This CDR3 is built from 15 residues. The germline V and J ends were trimmed by 7 bases and 0 bases, with 14 bases remaining between them. Germline CDR1 and CDR2: SGHKS and YYEKEE (reference sequence). CDR3 residues: CASSSTLNSYNEQFF. The CDR3 bases are TGTGCCAGCTCCTCGACGCTAAACTCCTACAATGAGCAGTTCTTC.

This clonotype was observed a few times. V and J are TRBV6-1 and TRBJ1-5; D is unresolved. Germline V lookup: CDR1 MNHNS, CDR2 SASEGT. Trimming removed 8 bases from V and 5 bases from J, with 16 bases in between. This CDR3 comprises 14 residues. CDR3 in amino acids: CASGAGKLDQPQHF. In nucleotides, the CDR3 is TGTGCCAGCGGAGCGGGGAAACTAGATCAGCCCCAGCATTTT.

This clonotype was found a few times. As DNA, the CDR3 is TGTGCCAGCAGTGAAGAGCAGGGGAATGAAAAACTGTTTTTT. It codes for CASSEEQGNEKLFF. This sequence joins TRBV2 and TRBJ1-4, with TRBD1 as a possible D gene (6 bases). Germline V gene data show CDR1 as SNHLY and CDR2 as FYNNEI. The germline V and J ends were trimmed by 1 base and 5 bases, with 8 bases remaining between them. This CDR3 is built from 14 residues. Together with reference TRBV2 and TRBJ1-4, the CDR3 gives the full variable domain: EPEVTQTPSHQVTQMGQEVILRCVPISNHLYFYWYRQILGQKVEFLVSFYNNEISEKSEIFDDQFSVERPDGSNFTLKIRSTKLEDSAMYFCASSEEQGNEKLFFGSGTQLSVL.

The chain is built from TRBV19 and TRBJ2-3; D remains unclear. Germline CDR1 is LNHDA and CDR2 is SQIVND (reference sequence). V was shortened by 8 bases and J by 4 bases, with 7 bases between the two germline ends. The length of the CDR3 is 11 residues. This CDR3 is CASSTPDTQYF. CDR3 coding DNA: TGTGCCAGTTCGACTCCAGATACGCAGTATTTT.

CDR3 nucleotides: TGCAGCGTTGAAGAAAAGGGACGAATACAAGAGACCCAGTACTTC. It specifies CSVEEKGRIQETQYF. This rearrangement joins TRBV29-1 to TRBJ2-5; either TRBD1 or TRBD2 may supply D (5 bases each). Germline V CDR1 and CDR2: SQVTM, ANQGSEA. The CDR3 totals 15 residues. V was clipped by 0 bases and J by 2 bases, with 13 bases between them.

The V call is TRBV5-1, the J call TRBJ2-5; 10 positions match TRBD2. The end of the DNA aligns better with TRBJ2-1, so the J call may be wrong. The CDR3 spans 15 residues. Germline values: CDR1 SGHRS, CDR2 YFSETQ. The chain's CDR3 is CASSLLAGEDNEQFF. The DNA of the CDR3 is TGCGCCAGCAGCTTGCTAGCGGGGGAAGACAATGAGCAGTTCTTC.

The chain employs TRBV2 and TRBJ2-1; D is unclear. The CDR3 covers 14 residues. The germline V and J ends were trimmed by 4 bases and 9 bases, with 16 bases remaining between them. The germline gives CDR1 SNHLY, CDR2 FYNNEI. The CDR3 here is CASSVGLTGFEQFF. CDR3 DNA: TGTGCCAGCAGTGTGGGGTTAACGGGTTTTGAGCAGTTCTTC.